One TCR beta chain is described in this entry. TCRdb re-called the 5' RACE reads with MiXCR, one entry per CDR3 protein. The sample yields fewer than 450,000 distinct CDR3 sequences, approximately 8.7% seen once. Losses at the gene ends were 3 bases for V and 5 bases for J; bases not matched to a gene: 6. Germline CDR1 and CDR2: LGHNT and FRNRAP. CDR3 length equals 16 residues. The sample is drawn from a study of identical twins. Among all donors, each was a healthy Caucasian. Material for sequencing was naive T cells sorted from blood. This clonotype originated in a woman aged 45-65 years in good health. The genes are TRBV12-5 and TRBJ2-1; 11 bases map to TRBD2. The CDR3 loop is CASGFPLAGVHNEQFF. The CDR3 coding sequence is TGTGCTAGTGGTTTCCCACTAGCGGGAGTCCACAATGAGCAGTTCTTC.